The 19 T cell receptor beta chains listed next were all sequenced from one sample in a study of regulatory T cells in long-lasting Graves disease. Time point reported: newly diagnosed GD, antithyroid drugs for less than 3 months. From RNA extracted from PBMCs, the TCR library was made. Researchers made TCR beta libraries by using iRepertoire HTBI primers and running Arm-PCR on CDR3 regions. A single record per CDR3 protein comes from TCRdb applying MiXCR to the multiplex PCR reads. This table holds 350,000 to 450,000 distinct CDR3 sequences, 15% found once. The same sample was also used in a study of T cells in Graves' hyperthyroidism and ophthalmopathy.

Here the sequenced sample was peripheral blood mononuclear cells (PBMCs), taken at new diagnosis, from a patient treated with antithyroid drugs. These receptors all come from a woman in her 40s with Graves disease.

Ten or more counts support this clonotype. One junction end does not reproduce the germline sequence, and a read error may be involved. This chain connects TRBV12-3 or TRBV12-4 to TRBJ2-2; no reliable D call. The CDR3 extends over 13 amino acids. Here the CDR3 DNA reads TGTGCCAGCAGCTTAGGGCCCACCGGGGAGCTGTTTTTT. As protein: CASSLGPTGELFF.

This clonotype was seen only a few times. This rearrangement joins TRBV29-1 to TRBJ1-1; D is undetermined. Deletions cut 4 bases from V and 4 bases from J, with 10 bases between. Germline CDR1 is SQVTM and CDR2 is ANQGSEA. The CDR3 totals 12 residues. The CDR3 loop is CSVGVGGTEAFF. The CDR3 DNA reads as TGCAGCGTTGGAGTTGGAGGCACTGAAGCTTTCTTT. Full variable domain (outside the CDR3, taken from reference TRBV29-1 and TRBJ1-1): SAVISQKPSRDICQRGTSLTIQCQVDSQVTMMFWYRQQPGQSLTLIATANQGSEATYESGFVIDKFPISRPNLTFSTLTVSNMSPEDSSIYLCSVGVGGTEAFFGQGTRLTVV.

The table lists this clonotype with many counts. The chain links TRBV11-2 to TRBJ2-2; 7 nucleotides agree with TRBD2. CDR1 is SGHAT, CDR2 FQNNGV, per germline. There are 16 residues in the CDR3. V gave up 0 bases and J gave up 7 bases; unmatched junction bases: 8. The CDR3 is CASSLEPSGIVGELFF. CDR3 nucleotides: TGTGCCAGCAGCTTAGAGCCTAGCGGAATAGTCGGGGAGCTGTTTTTT.

Many counts were recorded for this clonotype. V is TRBV5-1 and J is TRBJ2-7; TRBD2 matches at 9 bases. Trimming took 4 bases from V and 3 from J; bases not matched to a gene: 11. Germline loops: CDR1 SGHRS, CDR2 YFSETQ. The CDR3 is made up of 16 amino acids. The CDR3 nucleotides read TGCGCCAGCAGCACGCTCCCCGCTAGCGGGAACTACGAGCAGTACTTC. As protein: CASSTLPASGNYEQYF.

Many counts were recorded for this clonotype. This chain uses TRBV19 with TRBJ2-1; 9 nucleotides match TRBD1. This CDR3 comprises 16 residues. CDR1 and CDR2 from the germline V gene are LNHDA and SQIVND (reference sequence). V shed 3 bases and J 6 bases; nucleotides not matched to a gene: 9. The CDR3 nucleotides are TGTGCCAGTAGTATGTTTATTACAGGGGGCGGCAATGAGCAGTTCTTC. This sequence encodes CASSMFITGGGNEQFF.

Only a few counts were recorded for this clonotype. The chain links TRBV7-9 to TRBJ2-5; weak D call: TRBD2 (5 bases). The CDR3 runs 17 residues. The ends were cut back, 5 bases at V and 8 bases at J, with 27 bases in the middle. CDR1 is SEHNR and CDR2 is FQNEAQ in the germline V gene (reference sequence). The CDR3 spells CASSARVSGTTKRTQYF. The CDR3 DNA reads as TGTGCCAGCAGCGCCAGAGTGAGCGGTACAACTAAGAGAACCCAGTACTTC.

This clonotype was counted many times. The germline gene is not matched at one end of the junction; a read error may be the cause. The J gene is TRBJ1-1, the V gene TRBV12-3 or TRBV12-4, with D perhaps matching TRBD1 (5 bases). This CDR3 is 14 amino acids long. The CDR3 protein is CASSLVGGDTEAFF. The CDR3 region has the DNA TGTGCCAGCAGCTTAGTGGGAGGGGACACTGAAGCTTTCTTT.

This clonotype has a count of ten or more. J is TRBJ2-5 and V is TRBV11-2; 12 nucleotides agree with TRBD2. Per germline, CDR1 SGHAT and CDR2 FQNNGV. With V trimmed by 3 bases and J by 5 bases, 7 bases remained unmatched. The CDR3 has 16 amino acids. As DNA, the CDR3 is TGTGCCAGCAGCTTGCGAAGACTAGCGGGAGAGGAGACCCAGTACTTC. It encodes CASSLRRLAGEETQYF.

This clonotype came up many times. V is TRBV28 and J is TRBJ1-1, with 10 bases lining up with TRBD1. Germline CDR1 and CDR2: MDHEN and SYDVKM. The J segment lost 6 bases and the V segment lost 5 bases, leaving 6 bases of the junction unmatched. The CDR3 is 14 residues long. The CDR3 DNA reads TGTGCCAGCAGTGACCCGGGACAGGGGCCTGAAGCTTTCTTT. Translated: CASSDPGQGPEAFF.

The chain employs TRBV7-2 and TRBJ2-3; D call uncertain. Trimming left V 5 bases short and J 6 bases short, with 6 bases between. This CDR3 is 11 amino acids long. Germline assignment: CDR1 SGHTA and CDR2 FQGNSA. The CDR3 is CASSQQDTQYF. The CDR3 nucleotides read TGTGCCAGCAGCCAGCAGGATACGCAGTATTTT.

This clonotype came up many times. This sequence joins TRBV12-5 and TRBJ2-5, with no clear D. CDR3 length: 13 residues. Germline values: CDR1 LGHNT, CDR2 FRNRAP. Trimming took off 1 base at V and 3 bases at J, with 6 bases between the two ends. The CDR3 is CASGLGLEETQYF. In DNA, the CDR3 is TGTGCTAGTGGTTTGGGTCTGGAAGAGACCCAGTACTTC.

The chain has TRBV7-9 and TRBJ2-1, with TRBD2 identical over 12 bases. V lost 5 bases and J lost 2; bases outside the gene matches: 10. Germline V CDR1 and CDR2: SEHNR, FQNEAQ (reference sequence). CDR3 length: 18 residues. CDR3 residues: CASSPYRGLAGTYNEQFF. The CDR3 coding sequence is TGTGCCAGCAGCCCCTACCGAGGACTAGCGGGGACCTACAATGAGCAGTTCTTC.

In its sample, this clonotype was seen a few times. The V and J genes are TRBV7-9 and TRBJ2-1; D possibly uses TRBD1 or TRBD2 (5 bases each). CDR3 length: 16 amino acids. V was trimmed by 4 bases and J by 4 bases, leaving 17 bases between them. Germline CDR1 reads SEHNR; CDR2 reads FQNEAQ (reference sequence). CDR3 region: CASSSIRGRTYNEQFF. CDR3 sequence (DNA): TGTGCCAGCAGCTCTATTCGCGGGCGGACATACAATGAGCAGTTCTTC.

This clonotype was detected many times. This chain links TRBV2 with TRBJ2-7; no reliable D call. Between the trimmed V and J ends, which lost 4 bases and 1 base, there was a span of 8 bases. The CDR3 totals 13 residues. CDR1 and CDR2 (germline): SNHLY, FYNNEI. CDR3 region: CASSVEESYEQYF. The CDR3 region has the DNA TGTGCCAGCAGTGTTGAGGAGTCCTACGAGCAGTACTTC.

Worth noting for this clonotype: A read error may explain this, as a much larger clone is one base away. The chain has TRBV30 and TRBJ2-7; D unresolved. Trimming removed 3 bases from V and 5 bases from J, with 17 bases in between. The germline V gene has CDR1 GTSNPN and CDR2 SVGIG (reference sequence). This CDR3 comprises 14 residues. CDR3 residues: CAWSSFKPTHEQYF. CDR3 DNA: TGTGCCTGGAGCTCTTTTAAACCTACGCACGAGCAGTACTTC.

This clonotype was detected many times. The chain joins TRBV6-2 or TRBV6-3 to TRBJ2-1; 8 nucleotides match TRBD1. CDR3 length: 16 amino acids. V was pared by 6 bases and J by 0 bases, with 7 bases of the junction left unmatched. From germline, CDR1 is MNHEY and CDR2 SVGEGT. CDR3 region: CASRDRAGSSYNEQFF. The CDR3, as DNA: TGTGCCAGCAGGGACAGGGCGGGGAGCTCCTACAATGAGCAGTTCTTC.

The table lists this clonotype with many counts. V and J are TRBV7-8 and TRBJ2-1; D perhaps matches TRBD2 (7 bases). Deletions cut 6 bases from V and 0 bases from J, with 21 bases between. CDR3 length: 18 amino acids. The germline V gene has CDR1 SGHVS and CDR2 FQNEAQ. In DNA, the CDR3 is TGTGCCAGCAGAGCAGGGGCTACTAGCGTCGGCTCCTACAATGAGCAGTTCTTC. This sequence encodes CASRAGATSVGSYNEQFF.

In this sample, this clonotype turned up many times. This rearrangement joins TRBV2 to TRBJ2-2, with 9 bases identical to TRBD1. Germline CDR1 and CDR2: SNHLY and FYNNEI. This CDR3 is built from 16 residues. After removal of 7 bases from V and 4 bases from J, the junction contained 10 bases not matched to a gene. This CDR3 reads CASITAGQGGTGELFF. CDR3 in DNA: TGTGCCAGCATAACTGCGGGACAGGGTGGCACCGGGGAGCTGTTTTTT.

This chain uses TRBV7-2 with TRBJ2-1, with a possible D match to TRBD2 (5 bases). V shed 5 bases and J shed 9 bases, with 14 bases lying between them. Germline assignment: CDR1 SGHTA and CDR2 FQGNSA. This CDR3 region has 13 residues. The DNA for the CDR3 is TGTGCCAGCAGCCTATCGCCGGGGAGTGAGCAGTTCTTC. Its translation is CASSLSPGSEQFF.